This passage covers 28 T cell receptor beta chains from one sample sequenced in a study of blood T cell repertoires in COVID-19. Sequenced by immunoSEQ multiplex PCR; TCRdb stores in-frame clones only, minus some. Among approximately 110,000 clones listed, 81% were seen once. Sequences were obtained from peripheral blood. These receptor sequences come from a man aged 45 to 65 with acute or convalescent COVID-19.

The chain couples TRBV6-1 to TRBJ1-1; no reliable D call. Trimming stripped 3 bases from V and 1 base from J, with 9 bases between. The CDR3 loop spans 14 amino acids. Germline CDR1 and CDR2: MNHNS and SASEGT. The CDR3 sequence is CASSERAPNTEAFF. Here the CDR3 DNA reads TGTGCCAGCAGTGAGAGGGCCCCGAACACTGAAGCTTTCTTT.

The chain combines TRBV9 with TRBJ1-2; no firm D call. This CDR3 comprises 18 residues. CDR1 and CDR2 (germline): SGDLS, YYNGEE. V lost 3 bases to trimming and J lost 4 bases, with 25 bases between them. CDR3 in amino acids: CASSATTDPSRESYGYTF. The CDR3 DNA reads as TGTGCCAGCAGCGCGACGACGGACCCTTCCCGGGAGAGCTATGGCTACACCTTC.

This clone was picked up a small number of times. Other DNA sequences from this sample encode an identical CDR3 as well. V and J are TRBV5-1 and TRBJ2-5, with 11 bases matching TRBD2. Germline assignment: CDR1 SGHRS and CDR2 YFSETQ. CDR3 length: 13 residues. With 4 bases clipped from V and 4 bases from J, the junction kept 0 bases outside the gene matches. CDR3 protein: CASSGLAGETQYF. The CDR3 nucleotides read TGCGCCAGCAGCGGACTAGCGGGAGAGACCCAGTACTTC.

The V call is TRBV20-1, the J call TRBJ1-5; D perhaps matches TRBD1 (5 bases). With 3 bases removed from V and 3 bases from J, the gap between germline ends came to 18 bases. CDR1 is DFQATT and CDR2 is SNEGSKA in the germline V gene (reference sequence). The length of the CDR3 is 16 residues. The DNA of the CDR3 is TGCAGTGCTAGTGGGTCGGCGGGGACGAACAATCAGCCCCAGCATTTT. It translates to CSASGSAGTNNQPQHF.

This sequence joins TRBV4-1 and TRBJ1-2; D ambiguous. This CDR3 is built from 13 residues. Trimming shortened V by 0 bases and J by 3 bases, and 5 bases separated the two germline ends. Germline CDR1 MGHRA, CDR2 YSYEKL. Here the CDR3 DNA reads TGCGCCAGCAGCCAAGAATCCGACTATGGCTACACCTTC. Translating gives CASSQESDYGYTF.

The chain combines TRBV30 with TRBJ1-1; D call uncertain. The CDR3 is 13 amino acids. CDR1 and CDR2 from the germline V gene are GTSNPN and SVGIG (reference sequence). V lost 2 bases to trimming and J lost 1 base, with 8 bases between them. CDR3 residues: CAWSTQENTEAFF. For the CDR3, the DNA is TGTGCCTGGAGTACCCAGGAGAACACTGAAGCTTTCTTT.

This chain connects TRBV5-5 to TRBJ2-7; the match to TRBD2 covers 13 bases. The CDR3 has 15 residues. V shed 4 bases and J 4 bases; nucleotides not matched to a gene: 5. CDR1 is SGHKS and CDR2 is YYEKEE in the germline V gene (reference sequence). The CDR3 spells CASSMGLAGSYEQYF. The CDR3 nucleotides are TGTGCCAGCAGCATGGGACTAGCGGGGTCTTACGAGCAGTACTTC.

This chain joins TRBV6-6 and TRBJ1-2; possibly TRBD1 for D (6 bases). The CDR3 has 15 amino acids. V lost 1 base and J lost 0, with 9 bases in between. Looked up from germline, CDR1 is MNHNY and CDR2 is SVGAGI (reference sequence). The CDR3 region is CASSYLGAPNYGYTF. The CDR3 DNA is TGTGCCAGCAGTTACTTGGGGGCTCCTAACTATGGCTACACCTTC.

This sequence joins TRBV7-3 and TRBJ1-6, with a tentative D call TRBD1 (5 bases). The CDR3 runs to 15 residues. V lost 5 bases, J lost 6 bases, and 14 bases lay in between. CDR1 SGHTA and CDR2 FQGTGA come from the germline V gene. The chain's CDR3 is CASSLLGLLNSPLHF. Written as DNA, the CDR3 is TGTGCCAGCAGCCTCTTGGGACTTCTTAATTCACCCCTCCACTTT.

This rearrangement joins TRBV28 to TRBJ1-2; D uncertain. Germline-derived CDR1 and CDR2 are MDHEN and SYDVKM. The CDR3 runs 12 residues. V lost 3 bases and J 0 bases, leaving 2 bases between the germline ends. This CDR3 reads CASSFTNYGYTF. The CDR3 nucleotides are TGTGCCAGCAGTTTCACTAACTATGGCTACACCTTC.

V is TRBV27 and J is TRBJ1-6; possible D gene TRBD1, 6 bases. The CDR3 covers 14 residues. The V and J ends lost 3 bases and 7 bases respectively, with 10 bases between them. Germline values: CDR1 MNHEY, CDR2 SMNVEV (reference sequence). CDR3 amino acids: CASSFQGINSPLHF. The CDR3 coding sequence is TGTGCCAGCAGTTTTCAGGGGATAAATTCACCCCTCCACTTT.

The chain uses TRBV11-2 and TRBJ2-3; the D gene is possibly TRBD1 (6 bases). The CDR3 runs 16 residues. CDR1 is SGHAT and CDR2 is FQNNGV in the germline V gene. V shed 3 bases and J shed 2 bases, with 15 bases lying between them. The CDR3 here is CASSFAGQLHTDTQYF. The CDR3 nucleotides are TGTGCCAGCAGCTTTGCCGGACAGCTACACACAGATACGCAGTATTTT.

CDR3 sequence: CASSPQVGLAGGSYEQYV. The CDR3 nucleotides read TGTGCCAGCAGCCCTCAGGTCGGACTAGCGGGGGGGAGTTACGAGCAGTACGTC. The V call is TRBV6-2 or TRBV6-3, the J call TRBJ2-7; TRBD2 agrees at 15 bases. Germline V CDR1 and CDR2: MNHEY, SVGEGT. J gave up 4 bases and V 6 bases, and 13 bases lay outside the gene matches. This CDR3 spans 18 amino acids.

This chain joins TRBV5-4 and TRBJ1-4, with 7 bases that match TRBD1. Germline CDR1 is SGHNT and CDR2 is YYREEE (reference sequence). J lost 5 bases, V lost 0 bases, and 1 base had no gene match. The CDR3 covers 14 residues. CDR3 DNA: TGTGCCAGCAGCTTGGAGGGGGCAAATGAAAAACTGTTTTTT. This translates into CASSLEGANEKLFF.

CDR3 coding DNA: TGTGCCAGCAGCCCTAGCGGGGGGGCGCGGTACGAGCAGTACTTC. Its translation: CASSPSGGARYEQYF. The rearrangement uses TRBV5-4 and TRBJ2-7, with 12 bases identical to TRBD2. V shed 4 bases, J shed 4 bases, and the junction held 6 bases outside the gene matches. Germline V gives CDR1 SGHNT, CDR2 YYREEE (reference sequence). The CDR3 length is 15 residues.

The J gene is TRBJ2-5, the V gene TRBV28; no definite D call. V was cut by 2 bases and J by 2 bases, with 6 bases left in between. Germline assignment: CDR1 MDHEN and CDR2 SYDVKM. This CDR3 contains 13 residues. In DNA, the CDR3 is TGTGCCAGCAGTTTAAACAGACAAGAGACCCAGTACTTC. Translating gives CASSLNRQETQYF.

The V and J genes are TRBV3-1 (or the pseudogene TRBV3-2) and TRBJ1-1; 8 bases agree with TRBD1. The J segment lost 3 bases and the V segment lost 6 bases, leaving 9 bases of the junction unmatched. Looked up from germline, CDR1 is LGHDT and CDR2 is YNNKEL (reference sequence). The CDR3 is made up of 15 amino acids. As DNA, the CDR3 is TGTGCCAGCAGTTCACGGACAGGGTCGTACACTGAAGCTTTCTTT. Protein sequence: CASSSRTGSYTEAFF.

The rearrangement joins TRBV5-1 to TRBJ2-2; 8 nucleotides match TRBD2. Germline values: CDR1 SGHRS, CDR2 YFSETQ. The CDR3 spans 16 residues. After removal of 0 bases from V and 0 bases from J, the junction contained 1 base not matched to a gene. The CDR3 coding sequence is TGCGCCAGCAGCTTGGCGGGGGGGGCGAACACCGGGGAGCTGTTTTTT. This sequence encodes CASSLAGGANTGELFF.

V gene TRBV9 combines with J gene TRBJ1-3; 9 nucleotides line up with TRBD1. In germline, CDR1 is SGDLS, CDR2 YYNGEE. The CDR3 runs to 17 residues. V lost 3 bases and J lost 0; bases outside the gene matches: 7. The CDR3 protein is CASSAGTGTTSGNTIYF. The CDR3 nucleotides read TGTGCCAGCAGCGCCGGGACAGGGACCACCTCTGGAAACACCATATATTTT.

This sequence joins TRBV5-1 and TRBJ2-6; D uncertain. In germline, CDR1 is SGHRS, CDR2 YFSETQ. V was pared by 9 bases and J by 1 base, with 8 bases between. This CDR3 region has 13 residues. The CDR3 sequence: CATYESGANVLTF. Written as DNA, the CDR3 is TGCGCCACCTACGAATCTGGGGCCAACGTCCTGACTTTC. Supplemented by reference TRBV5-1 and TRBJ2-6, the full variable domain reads KAGVTQTPRYLIKTRGQQVTLSCSPISGHRSVSWYQQTPGQGLQFLFEYFSETQRNKGNFPGRFSGRQFSNSRSEMNVSTLELGDSALYLCATYESGANVLTFGAGSRLTVL.

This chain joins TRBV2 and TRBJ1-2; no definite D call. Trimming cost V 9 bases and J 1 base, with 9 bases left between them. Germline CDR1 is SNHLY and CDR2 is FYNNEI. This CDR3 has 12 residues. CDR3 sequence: CASSLINYGYTF. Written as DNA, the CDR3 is TGTGCCAGTTCACTCATTAACTATGGCTACACCTTC.

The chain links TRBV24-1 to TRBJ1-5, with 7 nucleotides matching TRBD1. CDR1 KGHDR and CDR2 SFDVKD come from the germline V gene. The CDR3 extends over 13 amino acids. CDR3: CPHSDRSHQPQHF. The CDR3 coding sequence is TGTCCCCACTCGGACAGGAGCCATCAGCCCCAGCATTTT.

CDR3 coding DNA: TGTGCCAGCTCACTTAATGGCAGGGGCGAGCAGTACGTC. Residues: CASSLNGRGEQYV. The rearrangement uses TRBV18 and TRBJ2-7, with D possibly being TRBD1 (6 bases). With 4 bases removed from V and 6 bases from J, the gap between germline ends came to 13 bases. This CDR3 is 13 amino acids long. Germline lookup yields CDR1 KGHSH and CDR2 LQKENI.

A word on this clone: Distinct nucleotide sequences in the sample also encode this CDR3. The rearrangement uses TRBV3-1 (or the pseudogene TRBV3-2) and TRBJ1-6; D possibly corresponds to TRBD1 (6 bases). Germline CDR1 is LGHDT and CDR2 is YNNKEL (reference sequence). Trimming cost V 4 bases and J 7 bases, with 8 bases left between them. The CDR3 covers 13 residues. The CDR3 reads CASSPTGNSPLHF. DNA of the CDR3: TGTGCCAGCAGCCCTACAGGGAATTCACCCCTCCACTTT.

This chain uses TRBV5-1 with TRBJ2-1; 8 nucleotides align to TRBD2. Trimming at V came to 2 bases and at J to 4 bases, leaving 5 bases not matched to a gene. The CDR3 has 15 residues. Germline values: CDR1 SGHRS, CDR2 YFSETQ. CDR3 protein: CASSFGAGGYNEQFF. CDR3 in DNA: TGCGCCAGCAGCTTCGGGGCGGGGGGTTACAATGAGCAGTTCTTC.

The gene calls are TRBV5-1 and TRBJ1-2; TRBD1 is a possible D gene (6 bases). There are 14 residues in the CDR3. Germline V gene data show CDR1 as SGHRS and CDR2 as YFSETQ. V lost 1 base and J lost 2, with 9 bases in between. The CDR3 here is CASSLMDSNYGYTF. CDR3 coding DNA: TGCGCCAGCAGCTTGATGGACAGCAACTATGGCTACACCTTC.

The CDR3 loop reads CASSVGGDGNQPQHF. Written as DNA, the CDR3 is TGTGCCAGCAGCGTCGGGGGGGACGGCAATCAGCCCCAGCATTTT. This chain connects TRBV9 to TRBJ1-5; D might be TRBD1 (5 bases). The germline V gene encodes CDR1 SGDLS and CDR2 YYNGEE. The CDR3 has 15 residues. The ends were cut back, 2 bases at V and 2 bases at J, with 11 bases in the middle.

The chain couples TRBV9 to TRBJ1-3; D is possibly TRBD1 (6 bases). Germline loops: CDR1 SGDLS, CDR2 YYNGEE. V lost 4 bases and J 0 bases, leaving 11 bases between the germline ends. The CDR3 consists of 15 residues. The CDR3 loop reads CASSSTGSSGNTIYF. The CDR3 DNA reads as TGTGCCAGCAGCTCCACAGGGAGCTCTGGAAACACCATATATTTT.